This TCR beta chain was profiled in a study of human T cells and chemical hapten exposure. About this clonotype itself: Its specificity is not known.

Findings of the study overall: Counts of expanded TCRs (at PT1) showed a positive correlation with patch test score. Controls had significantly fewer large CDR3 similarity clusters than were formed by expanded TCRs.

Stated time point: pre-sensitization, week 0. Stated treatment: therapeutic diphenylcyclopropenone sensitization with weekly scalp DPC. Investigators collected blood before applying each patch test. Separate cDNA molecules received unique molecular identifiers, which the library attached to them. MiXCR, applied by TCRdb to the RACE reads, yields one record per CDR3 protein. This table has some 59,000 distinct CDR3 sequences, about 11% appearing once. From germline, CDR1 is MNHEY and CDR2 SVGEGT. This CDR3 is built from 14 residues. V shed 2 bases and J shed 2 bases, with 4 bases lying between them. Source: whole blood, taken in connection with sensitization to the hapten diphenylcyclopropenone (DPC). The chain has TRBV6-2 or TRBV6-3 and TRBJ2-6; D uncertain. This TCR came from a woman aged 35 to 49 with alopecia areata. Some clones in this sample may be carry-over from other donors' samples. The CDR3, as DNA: TGTGCCAGCAGTTACCTGCCTGGGGCCAACGTCCTGACTTTC. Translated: CASSYLPGANVLTF.